These 26 T cell receptor beta chains were all obtained from the same sample, sequenced in a study of T cells in Graves' hyperthyroidism and ophthalmopathy. Template material for amplifying TCR beta CDR3 regions consisted of RNA transcripts. Initially, a first-round RT-PCR of the TCR CDR3 employed the HTBI primer set. TCRdb redid the calling of the multiplex PCR reads with MiXCR, one entry per CDR3 protein. Of about 380,000 distinct CDR3 sequences detected, approximately 17% appear once; the ten largest clones hold about 38%. Sequenced material: blood. These receptors originate from a man between 18 and 35 years old with Graves' ophthalmopathy.

This clonotype appeared a few times. This sequence joins TRBV6-1 and TRBJ2-1; 8 bases agree with TRBD1. The V segment lost 5 bases and the J segment 14 bases; nucleotides outside the gene matches: 5. The CDR3 spans 11 residues. Germline assignment: CDR1 MNHNS and CDR2 SASEGT. CDR3 sequence: CASSRTGMEFF. The CDR3 region has the DNA TGTGCCAGCAGTAGGACAGGGATGGAGTTCTTC.

This clonotype was picked up many times. The CDR3 nucleotides are TGCGCCAGCGCCGGGACGGCGGTGGGGTCCGGGGAGCTGTTTTTT. Its translation: CASAGTAVGSGELFF. This rearrangement joins TRBV5-1 to TRBJ2-2; D is perhaps TRBD1 or TRBD2 (5 bases each). V dropped 7 bases and J dropped 6 bases, with 19 bases sitting between them. Germline CDR1 is SGHRS and CDR2 is YFSETQ. The CDR3 is made up of 15 amino acids.

V usage is TRBV6-1 and J usage is TRBJ1-2; 8 bases map to TRBD1. V lost 6 bases, J lost 1 base, and 13 bases stayed unmatched. CDR3 size: 17 residues. Germline CDR1 MNHNS, CDR2 SASEGT. CDR3 nucleotides: TGTGCCAGCAGGAGGGCCCAGGACAGGGCGGGTAACTATGGCTACACCTTC. This codes for CASRRAQDRAGNYGYTF.

There are a few counts of this clonotype. The chain couples TRBV5-1 to TRBJ2-3; D call uncertain. This CDR3 is built from 14 residues. Trimming shortened V by 4 bases and J by 3 bases, and 12 bases separated the two germline ends. Germline assignment: CDR1 SGHRS and CDR2 YFSETQ. DNA for the CDR3: TGCGCCAGCAGCCCCCCCCTTAGGACAGATACGCAGTATTTT. Translated, it gives CASSPPLRTDTQYF.

The table lists this clonotype with many counts. The chain links TRBV11-2 to TRBJ2-5; 7 bases map to TRBD2. Germline loops: CDR1 SGHAT, CDR2 FQNNGV. Trimming took 2 bases from V and 0 from J; bases not matched to a gene: 6. CDR3 length: 16 residues. CDR3: CASSLWGSGNQETQYF. The CDR3 DNA reads as TGTGCCAGCAGCTTATGGGGAAGCGGGAACCAAGAGACCCAGTACTTC.

This clonotype was recorded many times. The chain is built from TRBV6-5 and TRBJ1-5; unclear D gene. V was trimmed by 0 bases and J by 5 bases, leaving 11 bases between them. The CDR3 runs 15 residues. Germline V gives CDR1 MNHEY, CDR2 SVGAGI. CDR3 residues: CASSYSSTVDQPQHF. The CDR3 DNA reads TGTGCCAGCAGTTACTCATCGACGGTGGATCAGCCCCAGCATTTT.

The CDR3 DNA reads TGTGCCAGCAGCCTTACGGCGGGGAGCTATGGCTACACCTTC. The encoded protein is CASSLTAGSYGYTF. The rearrangement links TRBV27 to TRBJ1-2; D remains ambiguous. Looked up from germline, CDR1 is MNHEY and CDR2 is SMNVEV (reference sequence). V lost 6 bases and J lost 4, with 15 bases in between. The CDR3 spans 14 residues.

The chain links TRBV7-3 to TRBJ2-2, with D perhaps TRBD1 (6 bases). This CDR3 has 15 amino acids. The V and J ends lost 2 bases and 4 bases respectively, with 11 bases between them. Germline values: CDR1 SGHTA, CDR2 FQGTGA. The CDR3 here is CASSLGGSSTGELFF. The CDR3, as DNA: TGTGCCAGCAGCTTAGGGGGCTCGAGCACCGGGGAGCTGTTTTTT. The full variable domain, with the rest looked up from reference TRBV7-3 and TRBJ2-2, is GAGVSQTPSNKVTEKGKYVELRCDPISGHTALYWYRQSLGQGPEFLIYFQGTGAADDSGLPNDRFFAVRPEGSVSTLKIQRTERGDSAVYLCASSLGGSSTGELFFGEGSRLTVL.

This clonotype was counted many times. The chain has TRBV5-1 and TRBJ1-1; D not resolved. This CDR3 spans 14 amino acids. Germline V CDR1 and CDR2: SGHRS, YFSETQ. Trimming shortened V by 0 bases and J by 1 base, and 7 bases separated the two germline ends. The CDR3 sequence is CASSLDDWNTEAFF. CDR3 coding DNA: TGCGCCAGCAGCTTGGATGATTGGAACACTGAAGCTTTCTTT.

Many counts were recorded for this clonotype. This sequence joins TRBV12-3 or TRBV12-4 and TRBJ2-7, with TRBD1 matching 8 bases. The CDR3 contains 14 residues. After removal of 6 bases from V and 3 bases from J, the junction contained 7 bases not matched to a gene. Here the CDR3 reads CASSPRTGIYEQYF. Here the CDR3 DNA reads TGTGCCAGCAGCCCACGGACAGGGATCTACGAGCAGTACTTC.

This clonotype was found many times. This rearrangement joins TRBV28 to TRBJ2-7; 9 nucleotides line up with TRBD1. From germline, CDR1 is MDHEN and CDR2 SYDVKM. The trim removed 5 bases at V and 7 bases at J, leaving 6 bases unmatched. The CDR3 runs to 13 residues. This CDR3 reads CASSPGQGTEQYF. The CDR3 DNA reads TGTGCCAGCAGTCCCGGACAGGGGACGGAGCAGTACTTC.

The chain uses TRBV4-1 and TRBJ2-3; D unresolved. Per the germline V gene, CDR1 is MGHRA and CDR2 is YSYEKL. Trimming stripped 0 bases from V and 1 base from J, with 8 bases between. The CDR3 length is 15 residues. CDR3 sequence: CASSQDTFRTDTQYF. CDR3 DNA sequence: TGCGCCAGCAGCCAAGATACGTTCCGCACAGATACGCAGTATTTT.

This clonotype was seen ten or more times. The chain links TRBV9 to TRBJ1-4, with D tentatively TRBD1 (5 bases). CDR3 length: 14 amino acids. The V end was cut by 4 bases, the J end by 3 bases, with 10 bases between. From germline, CDR1 is SGDLS and CDR2 YYNGEE. The CDR3, as DNA: TGTGCCAGCAGCTACGACAGCGCTAATGAAAAACTGTTTTTT. It specifies CASSYDSANEKLFF.

This clonotype has a count of ten or more. The chain is built from TRBV20-1 and TRBJ2-2, with TRBD2 matching over 8 bases. The germline V gene has CDR1 DFQATT and CDR2 SNEGSKA (reference sequence). The CDR3 contains 14 residues. V shed 2 bases, J shed 6 bases, and the junction held 5 bases outside the gene matches. CDR3 sequence: CSARIQRGPGELFF. The CDR3 bases are TGCAGTGCTAGAATACAGCGGGGGCCCGGGGAGCTGTTTTTT.

The chain recombines TRBV15 with TRBJ1-3; a possible D gene is TRBD1 (6 bases). Looked up from germline, CDR1 is LNHNV and CDR2 is YYDKDF (reference sequence). Deletions cut 5 bases from V and 7 bases from J, with 18 bases between. This CDR3 contains 15 residues. In DNA form, the CDR3 reads TGTGCCACCAGCGGAATTATTAACAGGGCCAACACCATATATTTT. It is translated as CATSGIINRANTIYF.

This clonotype was counted at least ten times. The chain joins TRBV28 to TRBJ1-2; D is uncertain. Trimming cost V 7 bases and J 10 bases, with 22 bases left between them. This CDR3 contains 14 residues. The germline V gene has CDR1 MDHEN and CDR2 SYDVKM. CDR3 amino acids: CASTSPSETSVYTF. For the CDR3, the DNA is TGTGCCAGCACCTCCCCATCAGAAACCTCGGTCTACACCTTC.

Many counts were recorded for this clonotype. The rearrangement uses TRBV27 and TRBJ1-5; possible D gene TRBD1, 5 bases. V was trimmed by 2 bases and J by 5 bases, leaving 7 bases between them. Germline loops: CDR1 MNHEY, CDR2 SMNVEV (reference sequence). The CDR3 runs 13 residues. The DNA for the CDR3 is TGTGCCAGCAGTTTAACGGGGGATCAGCCCCAGCATTTT. Translation gives CASSLTGDQPQHF.

The chain recombines TRBV5-1 with TRBJ1-2, with 9 bases identical to TRBD1. This CDR3 region has 15 residues. Trimming took 5 bases from V and 4 from J; bases not matched to a gene: 9. Looked up from germline, CDR1 is SGHRS and CDR2 is YFSETQ. Here the CDR3 reads CASRPPGQGSYGYTF. CDR3 DNA: TGCGCCAGCAGACCCCCGGGACAGGGTAGCTATGGCTACACCTTC.

The rearrangement joins TRBV11-3 to TRBJ2-3; D not resolved. Germline assignment: CDR1 SGHNT and CDR2 YENEEA. V was cut by 1 base and J by 0 bases, with 5 bases left in between. This CDR3 is built from 14 residues. The CDR3 loop is CASSLATSTDTQYF. The CDR3 DNA is TGTGCCAGCAGCTTAGCCACTAGCACAGATACGCAGTATTTT. The variable domain in full, completed from reference TRBV11-3 and TRBJ2-3, reads EAGVVQSPRYKIIEKKQPVAFWCNPISGHNTLYWYLQNLGQGPELLIRYENEEAVDDSQLPKDRFSAERLKGVDSTLKIQPAELGDSAVYLCASSLATSTDTQYFGPGTRLTVL.

This clonotype has ten or more counts. The J gene is TRBJ1-5, the V gene TRBV12-3 or TRBV12-4; weak D call: TRBD1 (6 bases). Trimming shortened V by 2 bases and J by 7 bases, and 15 bases separated the two germline ends. The CDR3 has 15 amino acids. The DNA for the CDR3 is TGTGCCAGCAGTTTATCTTTACAGGGAAGACAGCCCCAGCATTTT. Translation: CASSLSLQGRQPQHF.

This clonotype was seen ten or more times. The rearrangement links TRBV3-1 to TRBJ2-5; 8 nucleotides match TRBD2. CDR1 is LGHDT, CDR2 YNNKEL, per germline (reference sequence). The CDR3 covers 15 residues. Trimming removed 7 bases from V and 4 bases from J; junction bases left unmatched: 11. This CDR3 reads CASTTNTGGGETQYF. CDR3 sequence (DNA): TGTGCCAGCACCACAAACACGGGGGGGGGAGAGACCCAGTACTTC.

J is TRBJ1-4 and V is TRBV6-2 or TRBV6-3; TRBD1 matches 7 bases. Germline V CDR1 and CDR2: MNHEY, SVGEGT. There are 14 residues in the CDR3. With 4 bases clipped from V and 8 bases from J, the junction kept 7 bases outside the gene matches. The CDR3 sequence: CASSFRGGNEKLFF. The CDR3 DNA reads TGTGCCAGCAGTTTCAGGGGGGGAAACGAAAAACTGTTTTTT.

Of note for this clonotype: A read error is possible here, since a much larger clone lies one base away. The CDR3 loop is CASSSGWLTEAFF. The DNA for the CDR3 is TGTGCCAGCAGTTCAGGGTGGCTCACTGAAGCTTTCTTT. The chain has TRBV12-3 or TRBV12-4 and TRBJ1-1, with D possibly TRBD1 on 5 matching bases. V gave up 4 bases and J gave up 4 bases, with 10 bases separating them. This CDR3 region has 13 residues.

The chain uses TRBV19 and TRBJ2-2; TRBD1 matches 8 bases. V lost 5 bases, J lost 5 bases, and 10 bases stayed unmatched. Germline V gene lookup returns CDR1 LNHDA and CDR2 SQIVND (reference sequence). There are 16 residues in the CDR3. The CDR3 sequence is CASSVLPGQATGELFF. The CDR3 coding sequence is TGTGCCAGTAGTGTACTACCGGGACAGGCGACCGGGGAGCTGTTTTTT.

This clonotype came up a few times. The rearrangement uses TRBV18 and TRBJ2-7, with D perhaps given as TRBD1 or TRBD2 (5 bases each). CDR1 is KGHSH and CDR2 is LQKENI in the germline V gene. V lost 6 bases and J lost 0, with 18 bases in between. The CDR3 contains 16 residues. As DNA, the CDR3 is TGTGCCAGCTCGCCGACCCCGGGGCAAAGCTCCTACGAGCAGTACTTC. This encodes CASSPTPGQSSYEQYF.

This clonotype was counted ten times or more. This chain's CDR3 is CASSLLRWGEQFF. For the CDR3, the DNA is TGTGCCAGCAGCCTTCTACGTTGGGGTGAGCAGTTCTTC. This rearrangement joins TRBV7-8 to TRBJ2-1; D is ambiguous. This CDR3 spans 13 amino acids. The germline V gene has CDR1 SGHVS and CDR2 FQNEAQ. Trimming took off 5 bases at V and 9 bases at J, with 14 bases between the two ends. The whole variable domain, remainder taken from reference TRBV7-8 and TRBJ2-1, is GAGVSQSPRYKVAKRGQDVALRCDPISGHVSLFWYQQALGQGPEFLTYFQNEAQLDKSGLPSDRFFAERPEGSVSTLKIQRTQQEDSAVYLCASSLLRWGEQFFGPGTRLTVL.